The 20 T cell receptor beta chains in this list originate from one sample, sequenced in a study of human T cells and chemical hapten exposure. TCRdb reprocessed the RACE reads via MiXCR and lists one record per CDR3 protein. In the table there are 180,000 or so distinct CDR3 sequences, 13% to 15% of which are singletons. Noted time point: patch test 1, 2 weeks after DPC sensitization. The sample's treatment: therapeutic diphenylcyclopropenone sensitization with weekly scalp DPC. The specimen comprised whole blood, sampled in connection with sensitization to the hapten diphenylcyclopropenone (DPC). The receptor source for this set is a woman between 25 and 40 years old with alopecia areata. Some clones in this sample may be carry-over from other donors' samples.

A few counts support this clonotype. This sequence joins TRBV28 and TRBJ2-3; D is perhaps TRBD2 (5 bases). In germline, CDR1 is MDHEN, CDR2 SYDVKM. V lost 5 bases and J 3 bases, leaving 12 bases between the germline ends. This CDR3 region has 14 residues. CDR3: CASSIPLVTDTQYF. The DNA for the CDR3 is TGTGCCAGCAGTATCCCACTAGTAACAGATACGCAGTATTTT. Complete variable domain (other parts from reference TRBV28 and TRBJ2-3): DVKVTQSSRYLVKRTGEKVFLECVQDMDHENMFWYRQDPGLGLRLIYFSYDVKMKEKGDIPEGYSVSREKKERFSLILESASTNQTSMYLCASSIPLVTDTQYFGPGTRLTVL.

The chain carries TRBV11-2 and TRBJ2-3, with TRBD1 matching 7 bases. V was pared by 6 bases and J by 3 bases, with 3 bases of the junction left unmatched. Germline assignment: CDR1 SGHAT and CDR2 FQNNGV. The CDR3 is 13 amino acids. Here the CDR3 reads CASRVTGTDTQYF. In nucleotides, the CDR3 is TGTGCCAGCAGGGTGACAGGGACAGATACGCAGTATTTT. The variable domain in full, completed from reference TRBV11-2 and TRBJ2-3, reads EAGVAQSPRYKIIEKRQSVAFWCNPISGHATLYWYQQILGQGPKLLIQFQNNGVVDDSQLPKDRFSAERLKGVDSTLKIQPAKLEDSAVYLCASRVTGTDTQYFGPGTRLTVL.

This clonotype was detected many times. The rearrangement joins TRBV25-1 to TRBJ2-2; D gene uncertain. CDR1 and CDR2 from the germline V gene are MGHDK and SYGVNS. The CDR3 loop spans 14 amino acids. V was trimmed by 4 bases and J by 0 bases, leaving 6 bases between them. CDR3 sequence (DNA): TGTGCCAGCAGTGTTGGTCCGAACACCGGGGAGCTGTTTTTT. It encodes CASSVGPNTGELFF.

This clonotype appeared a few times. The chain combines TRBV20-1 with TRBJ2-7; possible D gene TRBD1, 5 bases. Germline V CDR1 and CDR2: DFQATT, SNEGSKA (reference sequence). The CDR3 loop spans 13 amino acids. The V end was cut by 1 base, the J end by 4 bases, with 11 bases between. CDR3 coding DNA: TGCAGTGCTAGAGCTCAGGGTAATTACGAGCAGTACTTC. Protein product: CSARAQGNYEQYF.

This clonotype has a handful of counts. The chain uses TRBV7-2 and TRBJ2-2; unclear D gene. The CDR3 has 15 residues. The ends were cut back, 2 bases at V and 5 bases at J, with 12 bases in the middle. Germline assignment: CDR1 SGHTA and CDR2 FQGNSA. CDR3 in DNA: TGTGCCAGCAGCTTATTGATCGGGCCAACCGGGGAGCTGTTTTTT. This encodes CASSLLIGPTGELFF.

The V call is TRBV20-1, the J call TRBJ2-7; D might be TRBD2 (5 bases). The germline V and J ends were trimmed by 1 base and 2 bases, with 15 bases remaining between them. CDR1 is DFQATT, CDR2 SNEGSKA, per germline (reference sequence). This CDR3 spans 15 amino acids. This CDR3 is CSARGGTSGTYEQYF. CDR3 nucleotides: TGCAGTGCTAGAGGGGGTACGAGCGGAACCTACGAGCAGTACTTC.

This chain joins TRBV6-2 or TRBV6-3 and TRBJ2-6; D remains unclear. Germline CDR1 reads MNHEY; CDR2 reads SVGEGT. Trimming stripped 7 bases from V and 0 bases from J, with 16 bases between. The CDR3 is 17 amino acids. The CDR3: CASTVAVAHSGANVLTF. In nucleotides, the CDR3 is TGTGCCAGCACCGTCGCCGTCGCCCACTCTGGGGCCAACGTCCTGACTTTC.

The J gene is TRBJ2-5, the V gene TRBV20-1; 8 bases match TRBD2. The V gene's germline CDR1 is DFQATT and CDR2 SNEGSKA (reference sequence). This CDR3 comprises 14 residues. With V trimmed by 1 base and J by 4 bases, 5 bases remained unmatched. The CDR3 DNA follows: TGCAGTGCTAGAGCTGGCGGGGGGTCAGAGACCCAGTACTTC. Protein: CSARAGGGSETQYF.

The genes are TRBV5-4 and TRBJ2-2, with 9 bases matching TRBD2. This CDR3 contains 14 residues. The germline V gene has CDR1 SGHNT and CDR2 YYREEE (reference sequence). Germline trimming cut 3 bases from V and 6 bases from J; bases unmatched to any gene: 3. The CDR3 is CASSSLAGSGELFF. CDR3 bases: TGTGCCAGCAGCTCTCTAGCGGGGTCCGGGGAGCTGTTTTTT.

CDR3 nucleotides: TGTGCCAGCAGTTTACCGGGACAGCGGACCGGGGAGCTGTTTTTT. Protein sequence: CASSLPGQRTGELFF. The chain uses TRBV12-3 or TRBV12-4 and TRBJ2-2, with 7 nucleotides matching TRBD1. Trimming removed 2 bases from V and 5 bases from J; junction bases left unmatched: 5. This CDR3 is built from 15 residues.

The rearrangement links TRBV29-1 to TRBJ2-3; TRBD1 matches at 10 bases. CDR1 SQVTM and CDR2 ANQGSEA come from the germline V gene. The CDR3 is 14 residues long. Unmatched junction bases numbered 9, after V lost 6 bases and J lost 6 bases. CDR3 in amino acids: CSVATGDRGDTQYF. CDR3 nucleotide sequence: TGCAGCGTCGCTACGGGGGACAGGGGCGATACGCAGTATTTT.

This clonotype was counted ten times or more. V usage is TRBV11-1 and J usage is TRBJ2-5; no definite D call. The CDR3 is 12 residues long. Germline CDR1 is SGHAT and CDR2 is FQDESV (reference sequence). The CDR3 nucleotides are TGTGCTTCCCGCCGGGACCAAGAGACCCAGTACTTC. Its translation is CASRRDQETQYF.

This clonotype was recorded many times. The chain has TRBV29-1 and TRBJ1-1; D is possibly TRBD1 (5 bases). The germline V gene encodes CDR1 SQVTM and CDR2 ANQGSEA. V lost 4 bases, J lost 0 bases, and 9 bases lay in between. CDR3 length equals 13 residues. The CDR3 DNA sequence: TGCAGCGTTGGGCGACAGATGAACACTGAAGCTTTCTTT. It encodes CSVGRQMNTEAFF.

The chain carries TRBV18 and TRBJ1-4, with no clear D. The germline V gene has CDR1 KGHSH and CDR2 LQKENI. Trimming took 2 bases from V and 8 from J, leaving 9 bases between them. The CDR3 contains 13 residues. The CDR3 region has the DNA TGTGCCAGCTCACCAGGGAACGAGGAAAAACTGTTTTTT. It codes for CASSPGNEEKLFF.

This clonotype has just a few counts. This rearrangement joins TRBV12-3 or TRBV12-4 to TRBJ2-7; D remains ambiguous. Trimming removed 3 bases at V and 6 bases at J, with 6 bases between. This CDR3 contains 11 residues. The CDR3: CASSLTREQYF. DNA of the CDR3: TGTGCCAGCAGTTTGACCCGCGAGCAGTACTTC.

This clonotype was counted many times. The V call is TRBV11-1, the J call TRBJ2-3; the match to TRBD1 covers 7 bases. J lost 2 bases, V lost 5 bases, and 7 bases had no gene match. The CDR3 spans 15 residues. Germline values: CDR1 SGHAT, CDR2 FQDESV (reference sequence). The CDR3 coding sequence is TGTGCCAGCAGCCGGCCGGGACAGACCACAGATACGCAGTATTTT. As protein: CASSRPGQTTDTQYF.

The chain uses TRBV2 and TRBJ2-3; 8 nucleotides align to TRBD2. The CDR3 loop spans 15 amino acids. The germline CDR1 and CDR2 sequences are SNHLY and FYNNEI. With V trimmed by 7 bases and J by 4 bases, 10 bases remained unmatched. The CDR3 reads CASIDGRAGADTQYF. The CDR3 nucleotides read TGTGCCAGCATTGACGGGAGGGCCGGGGCAGATACGCAGTATTTT.

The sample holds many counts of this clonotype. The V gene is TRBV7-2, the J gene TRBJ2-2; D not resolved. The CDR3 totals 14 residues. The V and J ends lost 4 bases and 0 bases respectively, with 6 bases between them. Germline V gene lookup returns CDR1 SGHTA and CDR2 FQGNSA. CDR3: CASSWGTNTGELFF. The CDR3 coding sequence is TGTGCCAGCAGCTGGGGAACGAACACCGGGGAGCTGTTTTTT.

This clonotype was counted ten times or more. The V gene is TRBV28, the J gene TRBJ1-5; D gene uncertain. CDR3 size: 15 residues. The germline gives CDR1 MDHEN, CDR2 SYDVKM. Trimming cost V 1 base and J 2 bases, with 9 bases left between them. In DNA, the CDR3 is TGTGCCAGCAGTTTATCTTTGGCAGGCAATCAGCCCCAGCATTTT. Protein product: CASSLSLAGNQPQHF.

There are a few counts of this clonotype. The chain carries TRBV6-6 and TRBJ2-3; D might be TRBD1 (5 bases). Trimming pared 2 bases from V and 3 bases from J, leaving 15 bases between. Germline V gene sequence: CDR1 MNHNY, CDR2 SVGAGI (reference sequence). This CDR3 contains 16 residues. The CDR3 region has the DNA TGTGCCAGCAGTTACCCCCCGTGGGGCCGAACAGATACGCAGTATTTT. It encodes CASSYPPWGRTDTQYF.